Listed below are T cell receptor beta chains from one sample, sequenced in a study of CD8 T cells in ankylosing spondylitis. Each CDR3 protein gets one entry after TCRdb re-called the 5' RACE reads with MiXCR. This sample has some 42,000 distinct CDR3 sequences; roughly 2.5% occur once, and the top ten carry over 4%. Sequenced: blood, either unsorted or a sorted T cell fraction (not recorded which). These TCRs come from a male donor with ankylosing spondylitis or in good health (not recorded which). Each CDR3 is given with its conserved first and last residue. A D gene is named only where the DNA matches it firmly.

TRBV9	.	CASSALDLSTDTQYF
TRBV9	.	CASSPRAAYNEQFF
TRBV9	.	CASSVGVLNTGELFF
TRBV9	.	CASSVAVTTEQYF
TRBV9	TRBD1	CASSILDRVGNGYTF
TRBV9	.	CASSVAPSAWETQYF
TRBV9	.	CASREGVGYTGELFF
TRBV9	.	CASSVDIGELFF
TRBV9	TRBD2	CASSKRGDGYEQYF
TRBV9	TRBD2	CASSPQAGGSGNEQFF
TRBV9	TRBD2	CASSVGLAAFQETQYF
TRBV9	TRBD1	CASSVPPGQGAYTF
TRBV9	TRBD1	CASSGGQGAYNEQFF
TRBV9	TRBD1	CASSVGTGLNTEAFF
TRBV9	.	CASSVVAVNSPLHF
TRBV9	TRBD2	CASSVEPLAVHTGELFF
TRBV9	.	CASSVGDEDTQYF
TRBV9	.	CASSDRSYSGNTIYF
TRBV9	.	CASSVGGAREKLFF
TRBV9	TRBD1	CASSATGQGSTEAFF
TRBV9	TRBD2	CASSAASGPYEQYF
TRBV9	.	CASSVSPGLPGETQYF
TRBV9	.	CASSVGGGRATSPLHF